Each of the 18 T cell receptor beta chains below was sequenced from the same sample in a study of blood T cells in healthy people across ages. Using a J-beta primer mix together with a sample-barcoded 5' primer, a second PCR was run for roughly 7 to 12 cycles. TCRdb processed the 5' RACE reads anew with MiXCR; each CDR3 protein has one entry. The profile shows roughly 500,000 distinct CDR3 sequences, about 25% of them singletons. The sample also formed part of further work on T cells of mothers and their children.

Sample: blood. The origin of the receptors is a boy younger than 18 in good health.

This clonotype was found many times. The germline gene is not matched at one end of the junction; a read error may be the cause. This sequence joins TRBV9 and TRBJ2-3; D gene unclear. The CDR3 is made up of 11 amino acids. Germline V gene data show CDR1 as SGDLS and CDR2 as YYNGEE. The DNA for the CDR3 is TGTGCCAGCAGTGTAGCAGATACGCAGTATTTT. It encodes CASSVADTQYF.

This clonotype was detected only a few times. The chain combines TRBV7-9 with TRBJ2-1; D perhaps matches TRBD2 (6 bases). V was trimmed by 9 bases and J by 7 bases, leaving 16 bases between them. There are 13 residues in the CDR3. Germline assignment: CDR1 SEHNR and CDR2 FQNEAQ (reference sequence). As DNA, the CDR3 is TGTGCCAGTAGCGGAGCGTCGAGGAATGAGCAGTTCTTC. Amino acids: CASSGASRNEQFF.

The V and J genes are TRBV20-1 and TRBJ1-2; 10 bases align to TRBD1. CDR3 size: 14 residues. The V and J ends lost 5 bases and 1 base, in that order; junction bases with no gene match: 4. The germline V gene encodes CDR1 DFQATT and CDR2 SNEGSKA (reference sequence). CDR3 in DNA: TGCAGTGCTTTTGGACAGGGGGATAACTATGGCTACACCTTC. Its protein is CSAFGQGDNYGYTF.

There are a few counts of this clonotype. DNA of the CDR3: TGTGCCAGCAGCCACCGTGAAAAACTGTTTTTT. This codes for CASSHREKLFF. The rearrangement uses TRBV28 and TRBJ1-4; unclear D gene. Germline-derived CDR1 and CDR2 are MDHEN and SYDVKM. The CDR3 runs to 11 residues. The V and J ends lost 6 bases and 7 bases respectively, with 6 bases between them. The full variable domain, rest sourced from reference TRBV28 and TRBJ1-4, is DVKVTQSSRYLVKRTGEKVFLECVQDMDHENMFWYRQDPGLGLRLIYFSYDVKMKEKGDIPEGYSVSREKKERFSLILESASTNQTSMYLCASSHREKLFFGSGTQLSVL.

The chain links TRBV3-1 to TRBJ2-5, with TRBD2 matching over 7 bases. The J call may be incorrect, as the DNA end agrees better with TRBJ2-7. Germline CDR1 reads LGHDT; CDR2 reads YNNKEL (reference sequence). The CDR3 consists of 15 residues. The CDR3 is CASSPSERGTYEQYF. The DNA for the CDR3 is TGTGCCAGCAGCCCGTCTGAGCGGGGAACCTACGAGCAGTACTTC.

The rearrangement links TRBV7-3 to TRBJ2-3, with a tentative D call TRBD2 (5 bases). V was cut by 6 bases and J by 6 bases, with 19 bases left in between. The CDR3 loop spans 15 amino acids. Germline CDR1 and CDR2: SGHTA and FQGTGA. The CDR3 nucleotides are TGTGCCAGCAGTCGATCCTTAAGGCGCGGGGATACGCAGTATTTT. Translating gives CASSRSLRRGDTQYF.

The chain links TRBV7-8 to TRBJ1-1, with D tentatively TRBD1 (5 bases). CDR1 and CDR2 from the germline V gene are SGHVS and FQNEAQ. The CDR3 spans 14 residues. With 4 bases removed from V and 1 base from J, the gap between germline ends came to 10 bases. In DNA, the CDR3 is TGTGCCAGCAGCTCCGGGGCCAAGAACACTGAAGCTTTCTTT. Translation gives CASSSGAKNTEAFF.

This clonotype was detected once. V gene TRBV20-1 combines with J gene TRBJ2-5; D is possibly TRBD2 (6 bases). V was pared by 4 bases and J by 2 bases, with 14 bases between. This CDR3 has 14 residues. Germline lookup yields CDR1 DFQATT and CDR2 SNEGSKA (reference sequence). The CDR3 DNA is TGCAGTGCTACTTCTCGGGCGGGACAAGAGACCCAGTACTTC. This sequence encodes CSATSRAGQETQYF.

This clonotype was counted between two and nine times. This chain connects TRBV29-1 to TRBJ2-5, with D maybe TRBD2 (5 bases). Trimming cost V 6 bases and J 5 bases, with 13 bases left between them. CDR3 length: 12 amino acids. Germline loops: CDR1 SQVTM, CDR2 ANQGSEA. The DNA of the CDR3 is TGCAGCGTGGCCCCCCGAGGGGAGACCCAGTACTTC. Encoded protein: CSVAPRGETQYF.

This clonotype appeared many times. The V gene is TRBV19, the J gene TRBJ2-7; no clear D gene. V was clipped by 4 bases and J by 2 bases, with 9 bases between them. Germline values: CDR1 LNHDA, CDR2 SQIVND (reference sequence). The CDR3 is 13 amino acids. CDR3 amino acids: CASSTWPTYEQYF. CDR3 DNA: TGTGCCAGTAGTACATGGCCTACCTACGAGCAGTACTTC.

This clonotype occurred many times. The rearrangement joins TRBV2 to TRBJ2-7; no clear D gene. The CDR3 spans 11 residues. Between the trimmed V and J ends, which lost 4 bases and 3 bases, there was a span of 4 bases. Germline lookup yields CDR1 SNHLY and CDR2 FYNNEI. This chain's CDR3 is CASSGGYEQYF. In DNA, the CDR3 is TGTGCCAGCAGTGGGGGCTACGAGCAGTACTTC.

V gene TRBV29-1 combines with J gene TRBJ1-2, with TRBD1 matching 7 bases. The germline V gene encodes CDR1 SQVTM and CDR2 ANQGSEA. This CDR3 contains 14 residues. J was trimmed by 0 bases and V by 4 bases; bases with no gene match: 5. CDR3 coding DNA: TGCAGCGTTGGCGCCCAGGGGGCTAACTATGGCTACACCTTC. Protein: CSVGAQGANYGYTF.

A few counts support this clonotype. The chain employs TRBV28 and TRBJ2-5; D not resolved. The end of the DNA aligns better with TRBJ2-1, so the J call may be wrong. The CDR3 is made up of 15 amino acids. Germline values: CDR1 MDHEN, CDR2 SYDVKM. For the CDR3, the DNA is TGTGCCAGCAGTTCCCGGGTCCCCATCTACAATGAGCAGTTCTTC. It translates to CASSSRVPIYNEQFF.

V and J are TRBV2 and TRBJ1-2; tentatively, D is TRBD1 (6 bases). V lost 8 bases to trimming and J lost 5 bases, with 12 bases between them. The CDR3 sequence is 12 residues long. The germline gives CDR1 SNHLY, CDR2 FYNNEI. This CDR3 reads CASHRGRYGYTF. CDR3 nucleotides: TGTGCCAGCCACCGGGGGCGGTATGGCTACACCTTC.

This clonotype was seen a few times. This rearrangement joins TRBV5-1 to TRBJ2-7; D gene ambiguous. Trimming took 0 bases from V and 3 from J, leaving 10 bases between them. This CDR3 has 14 residues. The germline V gene encodes CDR1 SGHRS and CDR2 YFSETQ. The chain's CDR3 is CASSLAAGRYEQYF. CDR3 nucleotides: TGCGCCAGCAGCTTGGCCGCCGGCCGCTACGAGCAGTACTTC.

V gene TRBV11-3 combines with J gene TRBJ1-1, with D tentatively TRBD1 (5 bases). Trimming took off 4 bases at V and 1 base at J, with 19 bases between the two ends. Germline-derived CDR1 and CDR2 are SGHNT and YENEEA. The CDR3 has 17 residues. DNA of the CDR3: TGTGCCAGCAGCTCGCCAGGTGGGTACAGGCCGAACACTGAAGCTTTCTTT. Amino acids: CASSSPGGYRPNTEAFF.

About this clonotype itself: Its ends do not fully match the called genes, so a read error is possible. This sequence joins TRBV24-1 and TRBJ1-5; a weak D match, TRBD1 (6 bases). Germline CDR1 is KGHDR and CDR2 is SFDVKD. The CDR3 runs to 13 residues. The CDR3 nucleotides are TGTGCCACCAGCTGGGGGGCTAATCTGCCCCAGCATTTT. Translating gives CATSWGANLPQHF.

The rearrangement uses TRBV4-2 and TRBJ2-7; no definite D call. The closer fit of TRBJ2-1 to the DNA end suggests the J call may be wrong. CDR1 and CDR2 from the germline V gene are LGHNA and YNFKEQ. The CDR3 covers 13 residues. DNA for the CDR3: TGTGCCAGCAGCCAAGAGGTTGGTCGACGGCAGTTCTTC. This sequence encodes CASSQEVGRRQFF.